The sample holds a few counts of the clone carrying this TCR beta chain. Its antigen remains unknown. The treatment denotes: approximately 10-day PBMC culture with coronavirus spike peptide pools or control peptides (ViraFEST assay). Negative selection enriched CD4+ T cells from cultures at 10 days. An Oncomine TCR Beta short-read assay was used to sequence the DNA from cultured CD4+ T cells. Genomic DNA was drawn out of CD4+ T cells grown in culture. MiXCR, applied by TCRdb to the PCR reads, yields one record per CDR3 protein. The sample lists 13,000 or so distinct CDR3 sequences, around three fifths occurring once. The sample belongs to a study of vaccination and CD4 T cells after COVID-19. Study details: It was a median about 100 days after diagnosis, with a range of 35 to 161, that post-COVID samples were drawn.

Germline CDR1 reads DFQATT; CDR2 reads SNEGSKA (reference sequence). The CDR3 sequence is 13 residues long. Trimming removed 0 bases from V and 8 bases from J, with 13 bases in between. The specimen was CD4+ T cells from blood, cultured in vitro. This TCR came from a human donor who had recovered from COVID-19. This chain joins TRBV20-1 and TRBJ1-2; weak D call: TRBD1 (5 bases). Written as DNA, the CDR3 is TGCAGTGCTAGAGAGGTCGGGGGACGCGGCTACACCTTC. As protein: CSAREVGGRGYTF.